This T cell receptor (beta chain) is drawn from a study of blood T cell repertoires in COVID-19. Across the study: Acute and convalescent COVID-19 samples came from the United States, Italy and Spain. PBMCs, B-cell-depleted T cells, or T cells provided the cDNA or gDNA that made up the material.

Trimming stripped 2 bases from V and 6 bases from J, with 9 bases between. CDR3 length: 13 residues. Germline V lookup: CDR1 WNHNN, CDR2 SYGVQD (reference sequence). In the authors' methods: Amplified reference gene primers provided the basis for estimating nucleated cell counts. Method: immunoSEQ multiplex PCR; TCRdb's copy keeps in-frame clones and lacks some. V, J and clone size derive from that table, while D and trimming were established from the DNA sequence. Of around 44,000 clones in the sample, about nine tenths were seen once. The V gene is TRBV10-1, the J gene TRBJ2-3; D not resolved. The receptor was derived from a human donor in a cohort sampled during active COVID-19. Sequenced: peripheral blood. The CDR3 here is CASSEAGEDTQYF. The CDR3 bases are TGCGCCAGCAGTGAGGCCGGAGAGGATACGCAGTATTTT.